This TCR beta chain came from a study of vaccination and CD4 T cells after COVID-19. Study as a whole: The convalescents, six males and four females, included two who were Hispanic. The study, taken as a whole, reports: Only post-vaccination samples contained a median approximately 90% of the reactive clones in convalescent patients.

This clonotype appeared once. No antigen is known for it. TCRdb processed the PCR reads anew with MiXCR; each CDR3 protein has one entry. Among tens of thousands of distinct CDR3 sequences, under 65% were seen once, and the ten largest hold approximately 0.99%. The CDR3 contains 15 residues. With 0 bases clipped from V and 8 bases from J, the junction kept 8 bases outside the gene matches. The germline V gene has CDR1 MGHRA and CDR2 YSYEKL. Specimen: CD4+ T cells from blood, collected before SARS-CoV-2 vaccination. This clonotype originated in a human donor who had recovered from COVID-19. The chain couples TRBV4-1 to TRBJ2-3; 7 bases agree with TRBD2. The CDR3 region has the DNA TGCGCCAGCAGCCAAGAGGCGGGAGAAGGTCGTACGCAGTATTTT. It is translated as CASSQEAGEGRTQYF.